The 7 T cell receptor beta chains in this list originate from one sample, sequenced in a study of blood T cell repertoires in COVID-19. The data were produced by immunoSEQ multiplex PCR, yet TCRdb's version contains in-frame clones alone and is incomplete. Of around 290,000 clones in the sample, 75% to 90% were seen once. The sequenced sample consisted of peripheral blood. The receptors derive from a woman between 65 and 79 years old with COVID-19, enrolled during active disease.

The CDR3 coding sequence is TGTGCCAGCAGTGAGGGACTAGTACAGACAGATACGCAGTATTTT. It yields the protein CASSEGLVQTDTQYF. The rearrangement joins TRBV6-1 to TRBJ2-3; 8 bases map to TRBD2. The trim removed 3 bases at V and 3 bases at J, leaving 5 bases unmatched. The CDR3 totals 15 residues. Per the germline V gene, CDR1 is MNHNS and CDR2 is SASEGT.

DNA for the CDR3: TGCGCCAGCAGCCTAAGGGTCGGGGGGCCCGAAGGCTACACCTTC. This translates into CASSLRVGGPEGYTF. The V gene is TRBV5-1, the J gene TRBJ1-2, with D possibly TRBD1 on 6 matching bases. Germline V gene lookup returns CDR1 SGHRS and CDR2 YFSETQ. The CDR3 sequence is 15 residues long. V was clipped by 4 bases and J by 8 bases, with 21 bases between them. Based on the CDR3 plus reference TRBV5-1 and TRBJ1-2, the full variable domain is KAGVTQTPRYLIKTRGQQVTLSCSPISGHRSVSWYQQTPGQGLQFLFEYFSETQRNKGNFPGRFSGRQFSNSRSEMNVSTLELGDSALYLCASSLRVGGPEGYTFGSGTRLTVV.

The V gene is TRBV12-5, the J gene TRBJ1-3; D remains unclear. Trimming removed 7 bases from V and 5 bases from J, with 9 bases in between. This CDR3 contains 12 residues. Germline CDR1 LGHNT, CDR2 FRNRAP. The CDR3, as DNA: TGTGCTAGTGACTCGGAGAGAAACACCATATATTTT. This sequence encodes CASDSERNTIYF.

The V and J genes are TRBV23-1 and TRBJ2-2; D is unclear. TRBV23-1 counts as an open reading frame of uncertain function. V shed 0 bases and J shed 2 bases, with 10 bases lying between them. The CDR3 contains 16 residues. CDR3 protein: CASSQSPQFNTGELFF. CDR3 nucleotides: TGCGCCAGCAGTCAATCGCCACAATTTAACACCGGGGAGCTGTTTTTT.

This clone showed up just once. The V and J genes are TRBV24-1 and TRBJ2-2, with D perhaps matching TRBD2 (5 bases). CDR3 length: 15 residues. Trimming took 2 bases from V and 5 from J, leaving 11 bases between them. From germline, CDR1 is KGHDR and CDR2 SFDVKD. CDR3 coding DNA: TGTGCCACCAGTGATTCGCGGACTTTGACCGGGGAGCTGTTTTTT. Translating gives CATSDSRTLTGELFF.

The CDR3 DNA reads TGTGCCAGCTCACCAACGGAGTACGAGCAGTACTTC. Protein product: CASSPTEYEQYF. V usage is TRBV18 and J usage is TRBJ2-7, with D uncertain. CDR3 length: 12 amino acids. The germline V gene encodes CDR1 KGHSH and CDR2 LQKENI. The ends were cut back, 2 bases at V and 4 bases at J, with 6 bases in the middle.

V is TRBV19 and J is TRBJ1-5, with a tentative D call TRBD1 (5 bases). V was pared by 7 bases and J by 1 base, with 14 bases between. The CDR3 totals 15 residues. CDR1 and CDR2 from the germline V gene are LNHDA and SQIVND (reference sequence). In DNA, the CDR3 is TGTGCCAGTACCCGGACAACCTTGAGCAATCAGCCCCAGCATTTT. It yields the protein CASTRTTLSNQPQHF.